These 27 T cell receptor beta chains were all obtained from the same sample, sequenced in a study of cytotoxic CD8 clonotypes in ibrutinib-treated CLL. TCRdb's table, derived via immunoSEQ multiplex PCR, lists solely in-frame clones and lacks some. The top ten clones hold 6.5% to 8.5% of a sample with around 310,000 clones, almost 80% of them seen once. Sample: PBMCs, taken before ibrutinib treatment. The receptors originated from a human donor with chronic lymphocytic leukemia.

The table lists this clone with a count of one. The V and J genes are TRBV7-6 and TRBJ2-2; no definite D call. CDR3 size: 13 residues. Deletions cut 2 bases from V and 6 bases from J, with 7 bases between. CDR1 SGHVS and CDR2 FNYEAQ come from the germline V gene. Here the CDR3 reads CASSLQTAGELFF. CDR3 bases: TGTGCCAGCAGCTTACAGACTGCCGGGGAGCTGTTTTTT.

Remarks on this clone: A junction boundary mismatches the germline segment, possibly from a read error. The V and J genes are TRBV14 and TRBJ2-7, with a possible D match to TRBD2 (6 bases). CDR3 length equals 15 residues. CDR1 is SGHDN, CDR2 FVKESK, per germline. The DNA of the CDR3 is TGTGCCAGCAGCCTCATTAGCGGAGATGCCTACGAGCTGTACTTC. It translates to CASSLISGDAYELYF.

This clone was recorded a few times. This chain connects TRBV7-2 to TRBJ2-1, with 9 bases that match TRBD2. The CDR3 has 15 residues. The V gene end was trimmed by 5 bases and the J gene end by 4 bases; junction bases not matched to a gene: 6. Germline CDR1 is SGHTA and CDR2 is FQGNSA. CDR3 DNA: TGTGCCAGCAGCCGAGGGACTAGCTTGTACAATGAGCAGTTCTTC. This sequence encodes CASSRGTSLYNEQFF.

The chain uses TRBV5-5 and TRBJ2-7; 7 nucleotides agree with TRBD1. The V gene end was trimmed by 5 bases and the J gene end by 6 bases; junction bases not matched to a gene: 11. This CDR3 spans 14 amino acids. Germline V lookup: CDR1 SGHKS, CDR2 YYEKEE (reference sequence). This CDR3 reads CASRLLGQDGEQYF. The CDR3 DNA sequence: TGTGCCAGCAGGCTTCTCGGACAGGATGGCGAGCAGTACTTC.

The chain carries TRBV16 and TRBJ1-1; a possible D gene is TRBD1 (5 bases). V lost 4 bases, J lost 1 base, and 13 bases lay in between. The CDR3 length is 15 residues. CDR1 and CDR2 from the germline V gene are KGHSY and FQNENV. The CDR3 DNA follows: TGTGCCAGCAGCCTCCTCCCCGGGGGGAACACTGAAGCTTTCTTT. Translating gives CASSLLPGGNTEAFF.

The chain combines TRBV7-9 with TRBJ2-7; TRBD1 agrees at 10 bases. V gave up 2 bases and J gave up 5 bases; unmatched junction bases: 15. This CDR3 has 18 amino acids. Germline V CDR1 and CDR2: SEHNR, FQNEAQ (reference sequence). Here the CDR3 DNA reads TGTGCCAGCAGCTTATTAAGGCTTCGGACAGGGGGGGTCCACGAGCAGTACTTC. As protein: CASSLLRLRTGGVHEQYF. Full variable domain (outside the CDR3, taken from reference TRBV7-9 and TRBJ2-7): DTGVSQNPRHKITKRGQNVTFRCDPISEHNRLYWYRQTLGQGPEFLTYFQNEAQLEKSRLLSDRFSAERPKGSFSTLEIQRTEQGDSAMYLCASSLLRLRTGGVHEQYFGPGTRLTVT.

A single count supports this clone. CDR3 amino acids: CATQTRERETDTQYF. CDR3 coding DNA: TGTGCCACCCAGACGCGGGAAAGGGAGACAGATACGCAGTATTTT. The rearrangement joins TRBV15 to TRBJ2-3, with D possibly TRBD2 on 6 matching bases. The CDR3 sequence is 15 residues long. V was trimmed by 8 bases and J by 3 bases, leaving 18 bases between them. CDR1 is LNHNV, CDR2 YYDKDF, per germline (reference sequence).

This chain joins TRBV7-3 and TRBJ2-6; D possibly corresponds to TRBD1 (5 bases). Trimming cost V 1 base and J 3 bases, with 13 bases left between them. Germline V lookup: CDR1 SGHTA, CDR2 FQGTGA. The CDR3 runs to 17 residues. The CDR3 region is CASSLIGTGSGANVLTF. Written as DNA, the CDR3 is TGTGCCAGCAGCTTAATCGGTACAGGTAGTGGGGCCAACGTCCTGACTTTC.

The chain carries TRBV14 and TRBJ1-3, with no clear D. The CDR3 length is 15 residues. The germline V gene encodes CDR1 SGHDN and CDR2 FVKESK. The V end was cut by 1 base, the J end by 0 bases, with 7 bases between. In DNA form, the CDR3 reads TGTGCCAGCAGCCAAGGGACTATCTCTGGAAACACCATATATTTT. It is translated as CASSQGTISGNTIYF.

On this clone: A much larger clone differs by one base, so this may be a read error. The genes are TRBV5-4 and TRBJ2-7; TRBD1 matches at 9 bases. In germline, CDR1 is SGHNT, CDR2 YYREEE (reference sequence). This CDR3 comprises 13 residues. Trimming took 3 bases from V and 3 from J; bases not matched to a gene: 1. The CDR3 DNA is TGTGCCAGCAGCTCGGGACAGGGCTACGAGCAGTACTTC. This gives the protein CASSSGQGYEQYF.

The chain has TRBV7-9 and TRBJ2-2, with 10 bases lining up with TRBD1. Germline lookup yields CDR1 SEHNR and CDR2 FQNEAQ (reference sequence). The CDR3 loop spans 18 amino acids. V lost 4 bases, J lost 0 bases, and 8 bases stayed unmatched. Here the CDR3 DNA reads TGTGCCAGCAGCTCCGGACAGGGGGTATCTGCGAACACCGGGGAGCTGTTTTTT. Residues: CASSSGQGVSANTGELFF.

The chain couples TRBV29-1 to TRBJ2-3; D is unresolved. Germline V gene data show CDR1 as SQVTM and CDR2 as ANQGSEA. The CDR3 runs to 15 residues. V was clipped by 4 bases and J by 0 bases, with 14 bases between them. CDR3 coding DNA: TGCAGCGTTGTCCCCTTTTCATCTAGCACAGATACGCAGTATTTT. Its translation is CSVVPFSSSTDTQYF.

The V gene is TRBV25-1, the J gene TRBJ2-3; D is possibly TRBD1 (6 bases). Trimming cost V 5 bases and J 3 bases, with 12 bases left between them. The CDR3 covers 14 residues. Germline values: CDR1 MGHDK, CDR2 SYGVNS. CDR3 bases: TGTGCCAGCAGTTACTCAGGGGTTACAGATACGCAGTATTTT. Residues: CASSYSGVTDTQYF.

This clone was recorded a few times. This chain joins TRBV30 and TRBJ2-3, with D uncertain. CDR3 length: 14 residues. Germline lookup yields CDR1 GTSNPN and CDR2 SVGIG (reference sequence). V lost 2 bases to trimming and J lost 0 bases, with 9 bases between them. The CDR3 DNA is TGTGCCTGGAGTAGGACGGTTAGCACAGATACGCAGTATTTT. The encoded protein is CAWSRTVSTDTQYF.

The chain combines TRBV25-1 with TRBJ2-1; D remains unclear. This CDR3 contains 11 residues. The V end was cut by 1 base, the J end by 7 bases, with 2 bases between. Germline V gene sequence: CDR1 MGHDK, CDR2 SYGVNS. CDR3: CASSELNEQFF. The CDR3 nucleotides read TGTGCCAGCAGTGAATTAAATGAGCAGTTCTTC.

The V and J genes are TRBV19 and TRBJ2-3, with 7 bases lining up with TRBD2. The CDR3 extends over 13 amino acids. Germline V lookup: CDR1 LNHDA, CDR2 SQIVND (reference sequence). After removal of 6 bases from V and 1 base from J, the junction contained 1 base not matched to a gene. The DNA for the CDR3 is TGTGCCAGTAGGGCGGGAGGCACAGATACGCAGTATTTT. As protein: CASRAGGTDTQYF.

This clone was recorded once. This rearrangement joins TRBV2 to TRBJ1-2, with D unclear. Trimming shortened V by 6 bases and J by 13 bases, and 21 bases separated the two germline ends. This CDR3 is built from 13 residues. Germline-derived CDR1 and CDR2 are SNHLY and FYNNEI. The CDR3 DNA reads TGTGCCAGCAGACCTCTTGCTGCGGCCGGGTTCACCTTC. Encoded protein: CASRPLAAAGFTF.

This rearrangement joins TRBV5-6 to TRBJ1-2; D uncertain. The V end lost 1 base, the J end lost 5 bases, and 6 bases lay between the germline ends. The CDR3 covers 12 residues. CDR1 is SGHDT, CDR2 YYEEEE, per germline. The chain's CDR3 is CASSLSSYGYTF. The DNA of the CDR3 is TGTGCCAGCAGCTTGAGCTCGTATGGCTACACCTTC.

This chain uses TRBV27 with TRBJ2-1; 7 positions match TRBD2. The CDR3 extends over 13 amino acids. Trimming cost V 6 bases and J 5 bases; bases outside gene matches: 4. CDR1 and CDR2 (germline): MNHEY, SMNVEV (reference sequence). The CDR3 region has the DNA TGTGCCAGCAGGCGAGCGGGACACAATGAGCAGTTCTTC. Protein sequence: CASRRAGHNEQFF.

The chain links TRBV25-1 to TRBJ2-1; tentatively, D is TRBD2 (6 bases). Germline CDR1 is MGHDK and CDR2 is SYGVNS. The germline V and J ends were trimmed by 3 bases and 12 bases, with 15 bases remaining between them. This CDR3 has 13 residues. CDR3 protein: CASSDYNPGGQFF. CDR3 DNA: TGTGCCAGCAGTGATTACAACCCCGGGGGGCAGTTCTTC.

This chain uses TRBV7-6 with TRBJ2-6; D is undetermined. Looked up from germline, CDR1 is SGHVS and CDR2 is FNYEAQ. The V end was cut by 5 bases, the J end by 4 bases, with 21 bases between. CDR3 size: 18 residues. DNA of the CDR3: TGTGCCAGCAGCCGACCATCTTCCCCTTACTCGGGGGCCAACGTCCTGACTTTC. Translation: CASSRPSSPYSGANVLTF.

The chain couples TRBV7-2 to TRBJ1-2; no clear D gene. CDR1 and CDR2 from the germline V gene are SGHTA and FQGNSA. V gave up 3 bases and J gave up 6 bases, with 8 bases separating them. The CDR3 sequence is 12 residues long. The chain's CDR3 is CASSLSGNGYTF. DNA for the CDR3: TGTGCCAGCAGCTTGTCGGGGAATGGCTACACCTTC.

V gene TRBV27 combines with J gene TRBJ2-7; D uncertain. The germline V gene encodes CDR1 MNHEY and CDR2 SMNVEV (reference sequence). The length of the CDR3 is 15 residues. V was trimmed by 3 bases and J by 0 bases, leaving 12 bases between them. CDR3 in amino acids: CASSLVKPLSYEQYF. The CDR3 DNA is TGTGCCAGCAGTTTGGTGAAGCCCCTCTCCTACGAGCAGTACTTC.

This chain uses TRBV29-1 with TRBJ1-1; 10 bases line up with TRBD1. V lost 2 bases and J lost 4; bases outside the gene matches: 4. Germline assignment: CDR1 SQVTM and CDR2 ANQGSEA. This CDR3 is built from 14 residues. The CDR3 loop is CSVERQGAGTEAFF. CDR3 coding DNA: TGCAGCGTTGAAAGACAGGGGGCGGGCACTGAAGCTTTCTTT.

The chain is built from TRBV30 and TRBJ2-5; TRBD2 matches at 11 bases. With 1 base clipped from V and 2 bases from J, the junction kept 0 bases outside the gene matches. Looked up from germline, CDR1 is GTSNPN and CDR2 is SVGIG (reference sequence). The CDR3 loop spans 14 amino acids. The CDR3 region has the DNA TGTGCCTGGAGTGGACTAGCGGGACAAGAGACCCAGTACTTC. This sequence encodes CAWSGLAGQETQYF. Full variable domain (outside the CDR3, taken from reference TRBV30 and TRBJ2-5): SQTIHQWPATLVQPVGSPLSLECTVEGTSNPNLYWYRQAAGRGLQLLFYSVGIGQISSEVPQNLSASRPQDRQFILSSKKLLLSDSGFYLCAWSGLAGQETQYFGPGTRLLVL.

V and J are TRBV25-1 and TRBJ2-1; no clear D. The V gene lost 5 bases and the J gene lost 2 bases, with 10 bases spanning the gap. Per the germline V gene, CDR1 is MGHDK and CDR2 is SYGVNS. The CDR3 has 14 residues. This CDR3 is CASSSPQAYNEQFF. The CDR3 coding sequence is TGTGCCAGCAGTTCCCCTCAGGCCTACAATGAGCAGTTCTTC.

Here the CDR3 reads CASSEFGGRGAGDEQFF. In DNA form, the CDR3 reads TGTGCCAGCAGTGAATTTGGCGGGAGAGGGGCCGGGGATGAGCAGTTCTTC. The chain carries TRBV6-1 and TRBJ2-1; 7 bases are shared with TRBD2. V lost 2 bases and J lost 8; bases outside the gene matches: 15. CDR1 and CDR2 from the germline V gene are MNHNS and SASEGT. The CDR3 sequence is 17 residues long.